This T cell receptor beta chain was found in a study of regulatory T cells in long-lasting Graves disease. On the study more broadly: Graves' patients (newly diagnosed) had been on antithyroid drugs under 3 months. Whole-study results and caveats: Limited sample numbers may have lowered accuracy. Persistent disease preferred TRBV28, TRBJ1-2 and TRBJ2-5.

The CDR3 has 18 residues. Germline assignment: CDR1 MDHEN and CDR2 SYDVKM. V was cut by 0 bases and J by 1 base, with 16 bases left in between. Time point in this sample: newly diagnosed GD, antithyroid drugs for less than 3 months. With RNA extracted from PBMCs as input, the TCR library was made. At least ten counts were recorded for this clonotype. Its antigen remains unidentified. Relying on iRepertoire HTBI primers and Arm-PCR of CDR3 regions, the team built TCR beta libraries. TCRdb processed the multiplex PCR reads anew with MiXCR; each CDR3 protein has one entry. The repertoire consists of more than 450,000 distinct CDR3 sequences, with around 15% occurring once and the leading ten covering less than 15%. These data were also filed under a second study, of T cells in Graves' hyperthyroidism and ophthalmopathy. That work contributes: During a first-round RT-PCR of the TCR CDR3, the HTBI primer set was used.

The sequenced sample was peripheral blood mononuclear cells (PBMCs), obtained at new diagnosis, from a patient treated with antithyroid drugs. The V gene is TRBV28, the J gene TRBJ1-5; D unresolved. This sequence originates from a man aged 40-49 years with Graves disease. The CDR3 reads CASSLWATTPTSNQPQHF. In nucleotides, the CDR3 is TGTGCCAGCAGTTTATGGGCGACAACCCCAACGAGCAATCAGCCCCAGCATTTT.